Listed below are T cell receptor beta chains from one sample, sequenced in a study of beta chain bispecific antibodies for T cell cancers. TCRdb fed the 5' RACE reads into MiXCR, producing one record per CDR3 protein. Of some 20,000 distinct CDR3 sequences listed, 2.6% were seen once; the top ten hold about a third. Their antigens are not known. Material for sequencing was healthy donor T cells cultured with leukemia cells. The receptors were gathered from a human donor in good health. Some clones in this sample may be carry-over from other donors' samples. Both conserved end residues are part of each CDR3. The order of the fields is clone size, V gene, D gene, J gene, CDR3 DNA, CDR3 protein. The D gene is left open where the match is weak. Only part of the rows carry a size: once, few, many, or a class if the clone is expanded.

many	TRBV3-1	TRBD2	TRBJ2-5	TGTGCCAGCAGCCAGGGACTAGGCCAAGAGACCCAGTACTTC	CASSQGLGQETQYF
few	TRBV6-5	-	TRBJ1-1	TGTGCCAGCAGTAAAGGGACGTACTCTATGAACACTGAAGCTTTCTTT	CASSKGTYSMNTEAFF
few	TRBV6-6	TRBD1	TRBJ1-4	TGTGCCAGCAGCGAACGACAGGGCAGGGATGAAAAACTGTTTTTT	CASSERQGRDEKLFF
many	TRBV6-6	-	TRBJ1-5	TGTGCCAGCAGTTCTCAGGGAGTAAACAATCAGCCCCAGCATTTT	CASSSQGVNNQPQHF
many	TRBV7-8	-	TRBJ2-5	TGTGCCAGCAGCTTATTTTCACAGGGGAGGAAGACCCAGTACTTC	CASSLFSQGRKTQYF
-	TRBV11-2	-	TRBJ1-6	TGTGCCAGCAGCTCTCGGAGCTCCTATAATTCACCCCTCCACTTT	CASSSRSSYNSPLHF
many	TRBV5-1	-	TRBJ2-5	TGCGCCAGCAGCCAACTCGGAGAGACCCAGTACTTC	CASSQLGETQYF
many	TRBV20-1	TRBD1	TRBJ1-1	TGCAGTGCTCCCCCGCAGGGGGCTATGAACACTGAAGCTTTCTTT	CSAPPQGAMNTEAFF
many	TRBV20-1	-	TRBJ2-7	TGCAGTGCTCCTTGGCCCGCAGGGGGGACCTACGAGCAGTACTTC	CSAPWPAGGTYEQYF
-	TRBV7-6	-	TRBJ2-1	TGTGCCAGCAGCTTAGAAGTTGGTGGTAATGAGCAGTTCTTC	CASSLEVGGNEQFF
many	TRBV19	TRBD1	TRBJ2-1	TGTGCCAGTAGTACCCAGGGGGCGATCGCCTACAATGAGCAGTTCTTC	CASSTQGAIAYNEQFF
many	TRBV7-8	-	TRBJ1-3	TGTGCCAGCAGCTTAGTTGTAGGGGGTTCGGGAAACACCATATATTTT	CASSLVVGGSGNTIYF
many	TRBV10-3	-	TRBJ2-7	TGTGCCATCAGTGAGTCGGTTTACGAGCAGTACTTC	CAISESVYEQYF